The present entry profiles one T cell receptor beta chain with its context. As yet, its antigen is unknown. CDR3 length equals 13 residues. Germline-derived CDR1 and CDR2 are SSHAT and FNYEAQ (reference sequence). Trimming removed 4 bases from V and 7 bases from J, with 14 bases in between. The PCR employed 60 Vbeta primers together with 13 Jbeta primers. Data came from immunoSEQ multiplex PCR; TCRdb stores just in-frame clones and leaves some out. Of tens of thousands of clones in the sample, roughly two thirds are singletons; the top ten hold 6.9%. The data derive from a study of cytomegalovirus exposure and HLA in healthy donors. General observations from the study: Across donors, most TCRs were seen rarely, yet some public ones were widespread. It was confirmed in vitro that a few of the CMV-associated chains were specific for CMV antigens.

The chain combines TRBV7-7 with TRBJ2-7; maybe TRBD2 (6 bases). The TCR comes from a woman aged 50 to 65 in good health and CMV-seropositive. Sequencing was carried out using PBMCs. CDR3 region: CASSYRDRGEQYF. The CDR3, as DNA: TGTGCCAGCAGCTACCGGGACCGGGGGGAGCAGTACTTC.